A selection of T cell receptor beta chains follows, all from one sample in a study of regulatory T cells in long-lasting Graves disease. TCRdb re-derived calls from the multiplex PCR reads in MiXCR, one entry per CDR3 protein. The sample includes 500,000 or so distinct CDR3 sequences, about 16% seen only once; the top ten take 12%. The sample was also reused in another study, on T cells in Graves' hyperthyroidism and ophthalmopathy.

The material sequenced was peripheral blood mononuclear cells (PBMCs), taken at new diagnosis, from a patient treated with antithyroid drugs. The source of these receptors is a middle-aged man with Graves disease. CDR3s include the opening cysteine and the closing phenylalanine or tryptophan. A D gene is named only where the DNA matches it firmly. Some rows have no size entry. The others give once, few or many, or a class for an expanded clone.

D: NA; V: TRBV5-1; size: few; J: TRBJ2-5; CDR3: CASSLGRARETQYF; DNA: TGTGCCAGCAGCTTGGGCCGGGCTCGAGAGACCCAGTACTTC
D: TRBD2; V: TRBV12-3/TRBV12-4; size: NA; J: TRBJ2-1; CDR3: CASSHLPGLALLRASSYNEQFF; DNA: TGTGCCAGCAGCCATCTACCGGGACTAGCCCTACTTCGGGCAAGCTCCTACAATGAGCAGTTCTTC
D: NA; V: TRBV18; size: NA; J: TRBJ1-2; CDR3: CASPLTGRGTAYTF; DNA: TGTGCCAGCCCTCTTACGGGTCGGGGGACCGCCTACACCTTC
D: NA; V: TRBV19; size: NA; J: TRBJ2-1; CDR3: CASSIPRVYNEQFF; DNA: TGTGCCAGTAGTATCCCCAGGGTTTACAATGAGCAGTTCTTC
D: TRBD1; V: TRBV6-2/TRBV6-3; size: few; J: TRBJ1-2; CDR3: CASSQTGTYGYTF; DNA: TGTGCCAGCAGCCAGACAGGGACATATGGCTACACCTTC
D: TRBD1; V: TRBV4-1; size: many; J: TRBJ2-7; CDR3: CASSQQDRTYEQYF; DNA: TGCGCCAGCAGCCAACAGGACAGGACCTACGAGCAGTACTTC
D: TRBD1; V: TRBV2; size: many; J: TRBJ2-1; CDR3: CASGRDREYNEQFF; DNA: TGTGCCAGCGGCCGGGACAGGGAGTACAATGAGCAGTTCTTC
D: NA; V: TRBV27; size: many; J: TRBJ2-5; CDR3: CASSLATPQETQYF; DNA: TGTGCCAGCAGTTTAGCGACTCCACAAGAGACCCAGTACTTC
D: TRBD1; V: TRBV27; size: NA; J: TRBJ1-5; CDR3: CASGGTGVQPQHF; DNA: TGTGCCAGCGGGGGGACAGGGGTTCAGCCCCAGCATTTT
D: NA; V: TRBV28; size: few; J: TRBJ1-2; CDR3: CASSSLSGGTNYGYTF; DNA: TGTGCCAGCAGTTCCCTCTCCGGGGGAACTAACTATGGCTACACCTTC
D: NA; V: TRBV2; size: few; J: TRBJ2-7; CDR3: CASSRQGDSYEQYF; DNA: TGTGCCAGCAGCCGGCAGGGCGATTCCTACGAGCAGTACTTC
D: NA; V: TRBV9; size: NA; J: TRBJ2-7; CDR3: CASSVPLSGREQYF; DNA: TGTGCCAGCAGCGTACCCCTTAGCGGAAGGGAGCAGTACTTC
D: TRBD2; V: TRBV3-1; size: few; J: TRBJ2-1; CDR3: CASSHLAEGPFF; DNA: TGTGCCAGCAGCCACCTAGCGGAGGGGCCGTTCTTC
D: TRBD1; V: TRBV29-1; size: few; J: TRBJ1-1; CDR3: CSVENPGTGRTEAFF; DNA: TGCAGCGTTGAAAACCCCGGGACAGGTAGGACTGAAGCTTTCTTT
D: TRBD1; V: TRBV18; size: few; J: TRBJ1-5; CDR3: CASSPQGGRNQPQHF; DNA: TGTGCCAGCTCACCGCAGGGGGGTCGCAATCAGCCCCAGCATTTT
D: TRBD1; V: TRBV11-1; size: NA; J: TRBJ2-7; CDR3: CASSGGTGVEQYF; DNA: TGTGCCAGCAGCGGAGGGACAGGGGTTGAGCAGTACTTC
D: NA; V: TRBV5-1; size: NA; J: TRBJ2-7; CDR3: CASSPVVGQASYERYF; DNA: TGCGCCAGCAGCCCGGTAGTAGGGCAGGCCTCCTACGAGCGGTACTTC
D: TRBD1; V: TRBV19; size: NA; J: TRBJ2-2; CDR3: CASSTGTGTIGELFF; DNA: TGTGCCAGTAGTACTGGGACAGGGACGATCGGGGAGCTGTTTTTT
D: NA; V: TRBV5-6; size: NA; J: TRBJ1-1; CDR3: CASSLSDVEAFF; DNA: TGTGCCAGCAGCTTGTCAGACGTTGAAGCTTTCTTT
D: TRBD2; V: TRBV6-1; size: many; J: TRBJ2-7; CDR3: CASRPAGDYEQYF; DNA: TGTGCCAGCAGACCAGCGGGGGACTACGAGCAGTACTTC
D: TRBD1; V: TRBV6-2/TRBV6-3; size: NA; J: TRBJ1-4; CDR3: CASSSGQGARGTNEKLFF; DNA: TGTGCCAGCAGTTCCGGACAGGGGGCTCGGGGAACTAATGAAAAACTGTTTTTT
D: TRBD1; V: TRBV12-3/TRBV12-4; size: many; J: TRBJ1-2; CDR3: CASSSGTAVYGYTF; DNA: TGTGCCAGCAGTTCCGGGACAGCTGTTTATGGCTACACCTTC
D: TRBD1; V: TRBV28; size: many; J: TRBJ2-5; CDR3: CASTWTGRETQYF; DNA: TGTGCCAGTACCTGGACAGGGCGAGAGACCCAGTACTTC
D: NA; V: TRBV24-1; size: NA; J: TRBJ2-7; CDR3: CATSESGRSYEQYF; DNA: TGTGCCACCAGTGAGTCCGGGAGAAGCTACGAGCAGTACTTC
D: TRBD2; V: TRBV7-3; size: many; J: TRBJ2-1; CDR3: CASSSSGRALGSYNEQFF; DNA: TGTGCCAGCAGCTCTAGCGGGAGGGCCTTGGGCTCCTACAATGAGCAGTTCTTC
D: TRBD1; V: TRBV6-1; size: many; J: TRBJ2-2; CDR3: CASSVGTVSNGELFF; DNA: TGTGCCAGCAGTGTAGGGACAGTTAGCAACGGGGAGCTGTTTTTT
D: TRBD2; V: TRBV28; size: many; J: TRBJ2-7; CDR3: CASSLVGTSNYEQYF; DNA: TGTGCCAGCAGTTTAGTCGGGACTAGCAACTACGAGCAGTACTTC
D: NA; V: TRBV28; size: NA; J: TRBJ1-1; CDR3: CASSLHWGVLGTEAFF; DNA: TGTGCCAGCAGTCTACACTGGGGAGTTTTGGGCACTGAAGCTTTCTTT
D: NA; V: TRBV25-1; size: many; J: TRBJ2-1; CDR3: CASSEGPDEQFF; DNA: TGTGCCAGCAGTGAAGGGCCTGATGAGCAGTTCTTC
D: NA; V: TRBV30; size: many; J: TRBJ1-4; CDR3: CAWSRIGSNEKLFF; DNA: TGTGCCTGGAGTCGCATAGGGAGTAATGAAAAACTGTTTTTT
D: TRBD1; V: TRBV18; size: many; J: TRBJ2-7; CDR3: CASSPLPGTGTYEQYF; DNA: TGTGCCAGCTCACCTCTCCCAGGGACAGGGACCTACGAGCAGTACTTC
D: NA; V: TRBV2; size: many; J: TRBJ1-4; CDR3: CASSETNAGKLFF; DNA: TGTGCCAGCAGTGAAACAAATGCTGGAAAACTGTTTTTT
D: NA; V: TRBV30; size: many; J: TRBJ1-1; CDR3: CAWSRNTEAFF; DNA: TGTGCCTGGAGTCGGAACACTGAAGCTTTCTTT
D: NA; V: TRBV5-1; size: many; J: TRBJ2-2; CDR3: CASSLAQGGIGTGELFF; DNA: TGCGCCAGCAGCTTGGCCCAGGGGGGTATTGGCACCGGGGAGCTGTTTTTT
D: NA; V: TRBV6-1; size: many; J: TRBJ2-3; CDR3: CASSVFGLGPTDTQYF; DNA: TGTGCCAGCAGTGTATTCGGGTTGGGGCCCACAGATACGCAGTATTTT
D: TRBD1; V: TRBV30; size: NA; J: TRBJ1-6; CDR3: CAWGTGSPLHF; DNA: TGTGCCTGGGGGACAGGGTCCCCCCTCCACTTT
D: NA; V: TRBV30; size: many; J: TRBJ1-5; CDR3: CAWSAPSNQPQHF; DNA: TGTGCCTGGAGTGCCCCTTCAAACCAGCCCCAGCATTTT
D: NA; V: TRBV6-2/TRBV6-3; size: few; J: TRBJ2-1; CDR3: CASSEEEGRAQFF; DNA: TGTGCCAGCAGTGAAGAGGAGGGAAGGGCGCAGTTCTTC
D: TRBD2; V: TRBV20-1; size: NA; J: TRBJ2-1; CDR3: CSARDDLSGRGYSEQFF; DNA: TGCAGTGCTAGAGATGACCTTAGCGGGAGGGGGTACAGTGAGCAGTTCTTC
D: TRBD2; V: TRBV3-1; size: NA; J: TRBJ2-3; CDR3: CASSPTSGRGSGDTQYF; DNA: TGTGCCAGCAGCCCCACTAGCGGGAGGGGCTCGGGAGATACGCAGTATTTT
D: NA; V: TRBV24-1; size: many; J: TRBJ2-1; CDR3: CATSDSPSEINEQFF; DNA: TGTGCCACCAGTGATTCGCCTAGCGAGATCAATGAGCAGTTCTTC
D: NA; V: TRBV12-3/TRBV12-4; size: many; J: TRBJ1-2; CDR3: CASSLRTAYGYTF; DNA: TGTGCCAGCAGTTTACGGACAGCCTATGGCTACACCTTC
D: NA; V: TRBV6-1; size: many; J: TRBJ2-5; CDR3: CASSPKTRRGETQYF; DNA: TGTGCCAGCAGCCCTAAGACTAGACGTGGGGAGACCCAGTACTTC
D: NA; V: TRBV5-1; size: many; J: TRBJ2-3; CDR3: CASSLVGGTGADTQYF; DNA: TGCGCCAGCAGCTTGGTAGGGGGAACGGGGGCAGATACGCAGTATTTT
D: TRBD1; V: TRBV27; size: many; J: TRBJ2-7; CDR3: CASSSWTGSLASSYEQYF; DNA: TGTGCCAGCAGTTCCTGGACAGGGAGCCTAGCAAGCTCCTACGAGCAGTACTTC